The rows below give T cell receptor beta chains drawn from one sample of a study of spatial heterogeneity in lung cancer. MiXCR, applied by TCRdb to the 5' RACE reads, yields one record per CDR3 protein. The sample records roughly 80,000 distinct CDR3 sequences, about 8.5% being singletons. Here the sequenced sample was PBMCs, taken at surgery. The receptors stem from a male donor with early-stage non-small cell lung cancer. CDR3s include the opening cysteine and the closing phenylalanine or tryptophan. D genes are given only for firm matches. For some rows the clone size is stated as once, few or many, or as a class when expanded; others skip it.

cdr3_nt cdr3_aa j_call clone_size d_call v_call
TGTGCCAGCAGCTTCGGGGGGCAGCCCCAGCATTTT CASSFGGQPQHF TRBJ1-5 few . TRBV7-9
TGTGCCAGCAGCGTCCACGGACAGTACAATGAGCAGTTCTTC CASSVHGQYNEQFF TRBJ2-1 few . TRBV11-3
TGTGCCAGCAGCTTAGGTAGCGGGATGGGTCCAGCTGAGCAGTTCTTC CASSLGSGMGPAEQFF TRBJ2-1 many TRBD2 TRBV7-6
TGCGCCAGCAGCTTGGGACAGGGCCTAACTAATGAAAAACTGTTTTTT CASSLGQGLTNEKLFF TRBJ1-4 many TRBD1 TRBV5-1
TGCAGCGTTCGGACAGGGGCTGGGAACACTGAAGCTTTCTTT CSVRTGAGNTEAFF TRBJ1-1 medium-sized TRBD1 TRBV29-1
TGTGCCAGCAGCGCGGACAGGGGAACCTTAAACATTCAGTACTTC CASSADRGTLNIQYF TRBJ2-4 many TRBD1 TRBV9
TGTGCCTGGAGCCCACGGCATAACACTGAAGCTTTCTTT CAWSPRHNTEAFF TRBJ1-1 few . TRBV30
TGTGCCAGCAGCCAAGGACAGGGAGGCCAGCCCCAGCATTTT CASSQGQGGQPQHF TRBJ1-5 many TRBD1 TRBV4-2
TGTGCTAGTGGTCAGGCTAACTATGGCTACACCTTC CASGQANYGYTF TRBJ1-2 . . TRBV12-5
TGTGCCAGCAGCACTCGACAGAAAGATACGCAGTATTTT CASSTRQKDTQYF TRBJ2-3 many . TRBV7-3
TGTGCCAGCAGCCCGATGACAGGGGTGAACACTGAAGCTTTCTTT CASSPMTGVNTEAFF TRBJ1-1 many TRBD1 TRBV7-9
TGTGCCACCAGTGGCCAAACCCGGACAGGGCCAGATACGCAGTATTTT CATSGQTRTGPDTQYF TRBJ2-3 many TRBD1 TRBV24-1
TGCAGCACGCAGACAAGCTCAAACACTGAAGCTTTCTTT CSTQTSSNTEAFF TRBJ1-1 few . TRBV29-1
TGCGCCAGCAGCTTGGATGCAGGGACCCTCACTGAAGCTTTCTTT CASSLDAGTLTEAFF TRBJ1-1 many . TRBV5-1
TGTGCCAGCAGCTTAGATTCGGGAGGAGGGGCAGATACGCAGTATTTT CASSLDSGGGADTQYF TRBJ2-3 many TRBD2 TRBV11-2
TGCGCCAGCACCCCAGGAGGATACTCTGAGCAGTTCTTC CASTPGGYSEQFF TRBJ2-1 many . TRBV4-1
TGCAGTGCCCTCGGACAGAAGAACACTGAAGCTTTCTTT CSALGQKNTEAFF TRBJ1-1 . . TRBV20-1
TGCAGCGTTGGGTCTTCCTCTGGGGCCAACGTCCTGACTTTC CSVGSSSGANVLTF TRBJ2-6 . . TRBV29-1
TGTGCCAGCAGCCGAGCGGGAGTACGGGAAGAGACCCAGTACTTC CASSRAGVREETQYF TRBJ2-5 . TRBD2 TRBV27
TGTGCCAGCAGCTCTAGGGGCCGGTTCACAGATACGCAGTATTTT CASSSRGRFTDTQYF TRBJ2-3 . . TRBV11-2
TGCAGTGCTAGGGACAGGGCTGGGGCCAACGTCCTGACTTTC CSARDRAGANVLTF TRBJ2-6 many TRBD1 TRBV20-1
TGCAGTGCTGGCCTCTTTGGGGGCACTGAAGCTTTCTTT CSAGLFGGTEAFF TRBJ1-1 many . TRBV20-1
TGTGCCAGCCGGGGTTACAATGAGCAGTTCTTC CASRGYNEQFF TRBJ2-1 many . TRBV25-1
TGTGCCAGCAGTGAAGACCAAGACAGGACTTCCTACGAGCAGTACTTC CASSEDQDRTSYEQYF TRBJ2-7 many . TRBV2
TGTGCCAGCGCCTCTGGGGGGGCTGTAGCTGAAGCTTTCTTT CASASGGAVAEAFF TRBJ1-1 many . TRBV25-1
TGTGCCAGCACCCTTACAGACGATCAGCCCCAGCATTTT CASTLTDDQPQHF TRBJ1-5 . . TRBV21-1
TGTGCCAGCCGCCGGGACGGAGGACTCAATTCACCCCTCCACTTT CASRRDGGLNSPLHF TRBJ1-6 few . TRBV6-1
TGTGCCAGCTCACCACTTGGGACAGGGGTCAACGAGCAGTACTTC CASSPLGTGVNEQYF TRBJ2-7 . TRBD1 TRBV18
TGTGCCAGCAGTTGGTTCGGGATGAACACTGAAGCTTTCTTT CASSWFGMNTEAFF TRBJ1-1 many . TRBV12-3/TRBV12-4
TGCGCCAGCAGCCTTACTAGCTTGGAGACCCAGTACTTC CASSLTSLETQYF TRBJ2-5 many . TRBV5-1
TGTGCCAGCACAATACGGGGGTCCTACGAGCAGTACTTC CASTIRGSYEQYF TRBJ2-7 many . TRBV6-2/TRBV6-3
TGCGCCAGCAGTGAGCGGGGAGGCAGGGATACGCAGTATTTT CASSERGGRDTQYF TRBJ2-3 many . TRBV10-1
TGCGCCAGCAGCCAGGGCGATGTTGGGGACTACTATGGCTACACCTTC CASSQGDVGDYYGYTF TRBJ1-2 few . TRBV4-1
TGCAGTGCTAGCCCTGTAATACAGGGGATAAGGGAAAAACTGTTTTTT CSASPVIQGIREKLFF TRBJ1-4 . TRBD1 TRBV20-1
TGTGCCAGCAGCTTACGGACAAGCTACTATGGCTACACCTTC CASSLRTSYYGYTF TRBJ1-2 many . TRBV5-5
TGTGCCAGCATGAGGGATAGGGGCAATGAGCAGTTCTTC CASMRDRGNEQFF TRBJ2-1 many . TRBV2
TGTGCCAGCAGCCTCCCCTCGAAGGCGGGCGGGAGCGGGGAGCTGTTTTTT CASSLPSKAGGSGELFF TRBJ2-2 few TRBD2 TRBV5-4
TGTGCCAGCAGTTTCAGCCTAGCGAGCAAACCTCCGTACTTC CASSFSLASKPPYF TRBJ2-5 many . TRBV12-3/TRBV12-4